The 27 T cell receptor beta chains reported below all come from one sample, sequenced in a study of OX40 agonist ivuxolimab in advanced cancers. Sequencing was performed with immunoSEQ multiplex PCR; in TCRdb, only in-frame clones are kept and a portion is missing. The sample carries roughly 40,000 clones, approximately 86% recorded once. This specimen consisted of CD4+ or CD8+ T cells sorted from blood, obtained in a trial of the OX40 agonist ivuxolimab. These receptors were obtained from an adult with an advanced solid tumor such as melanoma, head and neck, liver or kidney cancer.

On this clone: Other DNA variants within this sample encode the same CDR3. The genes are TRBV7-6 and TRBJ2-1, with D perhaps matching TRBD2 (5 bases). The CDR3 is 14 amino acids. Trimming shortened V by 1 base and J by 3 bases, and 7 bases separated the two germline ends. The V gene's germline CDR1 is SGHVS and CDR2 FNYEAQ. The CDR3 spells CASSLGGSYNEQFF. DNA of the CDR3: TGTGCCAGCAGCTTAGGAGGGAGCTACAATGAGCAGTTCTTC.

The chain carries TRBV7-2 and TRBJ1-6; the D is unclear. The germline V and J ends were trimmed by 5 bases and 1 base, with 6 bases remaining between them. The CDR3 extends over 14 amino acids. Looked up from germline, CDR1 is SGHTA and CDR2 is FQGNSA. The CDR3: CASSRWSYNSPLHF. The CDR3 DNA is TGTGCCAGCAGCCGGTGGTCCTATAATTCACCCCTCCACTTT. Full variable domain (missing parts from reference TRBV7-2 and TRBJ1-6): GAGVSQSPSNKVTEKGKDVELRCDPISGHTALYWYRQSLGQGLEFLIYFQGNSAPDKSGLPSDRFSAERTGGSVSTLTIQRTQQEDSAVYLCASSRWSYNSPLHFGNGTRLTVT.

The V call is TRBV27, the J call TRBJ1-2; unclear D gene. Germline V gene lookup returns CDR1 MNHEY and CDR2 SMNVEV (reference sequence). Between the trimmed V and J ends, which lost 0 bases and 6 bases, there was a span of 8 bases. CDR3 size: 13 residues. CDR3 amino acids: CASSLSRGNGYTF. In DNA form, the CDR3 reads TGTGCCAGCAGTTTATCGCGCGGAAATGGCTACACCTTC.

J is TRBJ2-1 and V is TRBV7-6; 10 bases are shared with TRBD2. This CDR3 is 17 amino acids long. V lost 1 base, J lost 9 bases, and 12 bases stayed unmatched. Germline CDR1 and CDR2: SGHVS and FNYEAQ. CDR3 in DNA: TGTGCCAGCAGCTTAGTTTTAAGCAGCGGGGGGGTCTTTGAGCAGTTCTTC. Protein sequence: CASSLVLSSGGVFEQFF.

The rearrangement joins TRBV6-6 to TRBJ1-6; 8 nucleotides line up with TRBD1. The germline CDR1 and CDR2 sequences are MNHNY and SVGAGI (reference sequence). The CDR3 length is 15 residues. The junction had 4 bases not matched to a gene; V was cut back by 2 bases and J by 7 bases. CDR3 sequence: CASSYATGVNSPLHF. CDR3 sequence (DNA): TGTGCCAGCAGTTACGCGACAGGGGTAAATTCACCCCTCCACTTT.

The chain joins TRBV21-1 to TRBJ1-2; TRBD1, the D gene given by the table, was not confirmed from the DNA. TRBV21-1 is a pseudogene. The CDR3 contains 19 residues. The CDR3 DNA sequence: TGTGCCAGCAGCAAAGCGCGGACAGGGAATAAGGTTGGGGACTATGGCTACACCTTC. Translated: CASSKARTGNKVGDYGYTF.

This clone came up a few times. The rearrangement uses TRBV7-9 and TRBJ1-2, with 9 positions matching TRBD1. V gave up 4 bases and J gave up 4 bases; unmatched junction bases: 7. Looked up from germline, CDR1 is SEHNR and CDR2 is FQNEAQ (reference sequence). CDR3 length: 15 amino acids. The CDR3, as DNA: TGTGCCAGCAGCTCTGCCGGGACAGGGAGCTATGGCTACACCTTC. This translates into CASSSAGTGSYGYTF.

V gene TRBV27 combines with J gene TRBJ1-2; D possibly corresponds to TRBD1 (5 bases). Per germline, CDR1 MNHEY and CDR2 SMNVEV (reference sequence). V dropped 3 bases and J dropped 5 bases, with 10 bases sitting between them. The CDR3 covers 13 residues. CDR3 DNA sequence: TGTGCCAGCAGTTTCCGCGACAGTTATGGCTACACCTTC. Translated, it gives CASSFRDSYGYTF.

V gene TRBV9 combines with J gene TRBJ2-7; no firm D call. Trimming removed 3 bases from V and 4 bases from J, with 8 bases in between. There are 12 residues in the CDR3. CDR1 is SGDLS and CDR2 is YYNGEE in the germline V gene. The CDR3 here is CASSADGYEQYF. The CDR3 DNA follows: TGTGCCAGCAGCGCCGACGGGTACGAGCAGTACTTC.

The rearrangement uses TRBV5-4 and TRBJ1-1, with D unresolved. V lost 1 base and J lost 3, with 7 bases in between. Germline V gives CDR1 SGHNT, CDR2 YYREEE (reference sequence). The CDR3 covers 13 residues. CDR3 amino acids: CASSLPGYTEAFF. The CDR3 DNA is TGTGCCAGCAGCTTGCCGGGGTACACTGAAGCTTTCTTT.

The chain joins TRBV13 to TRBJ2-2, with D uncertain. This CDR3 comprises 16 residues. The germline V and J ends were trimmed by 6 bases and 0 bases, with 14 bases remaining between them. Germline V gives CDR1 PRHDT, CDR2 FYEKMQ (reference sequence). The CDR3 nucleotides are TGTGCCAGCAGTCAGTCTATTAGAGCGAACACCGGGGAGCTGTTTTTT. Protein sequence: CASSQSIRANTGELFF.

V and J are TRBV27 and TRBJ2-5; the match to TRBD1 covers 9 bases. The CDR3 is 17 residues long. Germline V gene sequence: CDR1 MNHEY, CDR2 SMNVEV (reference sequence). The trim removed 5 bases at V and 5 bases at J, leaving 15 bases unmatched. As DNA, the CDR3 is TGTGCCAGCAGTCCAACCGCCGGGACAGGGTATCGGGAGACCCAGTACTTC. Protein sequence: CASSPTAGTGYRETQYF.

The V call is TRBV7-9, the J call TRBJ2-5, with D uncertain. Deletions cut 0 bases from V and 5 bases from J, with 13 bases between. From germline, CDR1 is SEHNR and CDR2 FQNEAQ (reference sequence). CDR3 length: 15 amino acids. CDR3 nucleotides: TGTGCCAGCAGCTTAGCGCGACTGGTCCAGGAGACCCAGTACTTC. Protein: CASSLARLVQETQYF.

The genes are TRBV7-2 and TRBJ1-2; the match to TRBD1 covers 10 bases. The CDR3 loop spans 14 amino acids. The junction had 4 bases not matched to a gene; V was cut back by 1 base and J by 8 bases. In germline, CDR1 is SGHTA, CDR2 FQGNSA. The CDR3, as DNA: TGTGCCAGCAGCTTAGGACAGGGGGCATTCGGCTACACCTTC. Translated: CASSLGQGAFGYTF.

This clone was observed a few times. This rearrangement joins TRBV27 to TRBJ2-3; 9 bases agree with TRBD2. There are 14 residues in the CDR3. In germline, CDR1 is MNHEY, CDR2 SMNVEV (reference sequence). V gave up 8 bases and J gave up 7 bases; unmatched junction bases: 10. CDR3 sequence: CASESQRGAYTQYF. As DNA, the CDR3 is TGTGCCAGCGAGTCCCAGCGGGGGGCATATACGCAGTATTTT.

V and J are TRBV29-1 and TRBJ2-1, with 9 bases fitting TRBD2. Germline V lookup: CDR1 SQVTM, CDR2 ANQGSEA. The length of the CDR3 is 15 residues. V dropped 2 bases and J dropped 5; count of bases not matched to a gene: 7. CDR3 amino acids: CSVEFPASGNNEQFF. Here the CDR3 DNA reads TGCAGCGTTGAATTTCCGGCTAGCGGGAACAATGAGCAGTTCTTC.

This chain links TRBV27 with TRBJ2-7, with 9 nucleotides matching TRBD1. This CDR3 region has 15 residues. The junction had 9 bases not matched to a gene; V was cut back by 3 bases and J by 6 bases. The germline V gene has CDR1 MNHEY and CDR2 SMNVEV (reference sequence). The CDR3 here is CASSFHRDRAVEQYF. As DNA, the CDR3 is TGTGCCAGCAGTTTCCACCGGGACAGGGCAGTCGAGCAGTACTTC.

V is TRBV10-3 and J is TRBJ2-1; 13 bases map to TRBD2. CDR1 and CDR2 from the germline V gene are ENHRY and SYGVKD. The CDR3 totals 17 residues. The ends lost 4 bases at V and 2 bases at J; junction bases unmatched: 5. CDR3 amino acids: CAISVLAGGPAYNEQFF. The CDR3, as DNA: TGTGCCATCAGTGTACTAGCGGGAGGGCCCGCCTACAATGAGCAGTTCTTC.

The table lists this clone with a few counts. The V and J genes are TRBV6-6 and TRBJ1-5; TRBD1 matches at 7 bases. Trimming at V came to 6 bases and at J to 0 bases, leaving 5 bases not matched to a gene. The CDR3 has 15 residues. Germline CDR1 is MNHNY and CDR2 is SVGAGI (reference sequence). CDR3 region: CASSPRGNSNQPQHF. DNA for the CDR3: TGTGCCAGCAGCCCCAGGGGGAATAGCAATCAGCCCCAGCATTTT.

The CDR3 DNA follows: TGCGCCAGCAGCCAAGAAGCGGGACAGGGCAAAGGCTACACCTTC. It is translated as CASSQEAGQGKGYTF. V is TRBV4-3 and J is TRBJ1-2; TRBD1 matches 9 bases. This CDR3 comprises 15 residues. Germline-derived CDR1 and CDR2 are LGHNA and YSLEER. The junction had 7 bases not matched to a gene; V was cut back by 0 bases and J by 8 bases.

The chain uses TRBV4-1 and TRBJ1-1, with 8 bases fitting TRBD1. The CDR3 loop spans 14 amino acids. CDR1 and CDR2 from the germline V gene are MGHRA and YSYEKL. The junction had 8 bases not matched to a gene; V was cut back by 6 bases and J by 5 bases. CDR3 DNA sequence: TGCGCCAGCAGTACCGGACAGGGTCGGACTGAAGCTTTCTTT. Its translation is CASSTGQGRTEAFF.

The rearrangement links TRBV7-7 to TRBJ2-7, with 9 bases that match TRBD2. CDR1 and CDR2 from the germline V gene are SSHAT and FNYEAQ (reference sequence). V lost 5 bases to trimming and J lost 3 bases; unmatched junction nucleotides: 8. This CDR3 region has 15 residues. The CDR3 is CASSPGTSSFYEQYF. The CDR3 region has the DNA TGTGCCAGCAGCCCTGGGACTAGCAGTTTCTACGAGCAGTACTTC.

The chain couples TRBV27 to TRBJ2-4, with 11 bases lining up with TRBD2. Germline V gene data show CDR1 as MNHEY and CDR2 as SMNVEV (reference sequence). Unmatched junction bases numbered 11, after V lost 6 bases and J lost 13 bases. This CDR3 is 14 amino acids long. The CDR3 loop is CASSRGVAGGVQYF. In DNA, the CDR3 is TGTGCCAGCAGCCGAGGAGTAGCGGGAGGGGTCCAGTACTTC.

The V call is TRBV27, the J call TRBJ2-7, with D perhaps matching TRBD2 (7 bases). Trimming cost V 5 bases and J 6 bases, with 20 bases left between them. The CDR3 spans 15 residues. Per germline, CDR1 MNHEY and CDR2 SMNVEV (reference sequence). Here the CDR3 reads CASSPRPGGDVEQYF. The CDR3 region has the DNA TGTGCCAGCAGTCCCCGTCCGGGGGGCGACGTCGAGCAGTACTTC.

V is TRBV4-1 and J is TRBJ2-5; possibly TRBD1 or TRBD2 for D (5 bases each). The CDR3 consists of 16 residues. The V end was cut by 3 bases, the J end by 9 bases, with 23 bases between. CDR1 is MGHRA and CDR2 is YSYEKL in the germline V gene. CDR3 amino acids: CASSQSTGTPQRAQYF. CDR3 bases: TGCGCCAGCAGCCAGTCTACCGGGACGCCCCAAAGGGCCCAGTACTTC.

On this clone itself: A much larger clone lies one base from this, so it may be a read error. At the DNA level, this CDR3 is encoded by other sequences in the same sample as well. DNA of the CDR3: TGTGCCAGCAGCCAGACTAGCGGGGGCAGGGGATGGTTCTTC. As protein: CASSQTSGGRGWFF. The chain uses TRBV9 and TRBJ2-1; 12 bases match TRBD2. The germline V gene has CDR1 SGDLS and CDR2 YYNGEE. The V and J ends lost 4 bases and 15 bases, in that order; junction bases with no gene match: 11. The CDR3 length is 14 residues.

This clone was counted once. This chain joins TRBV4-1 and TRBJ1-2; 9 bases line up with TRBD1. Germline V gene lookup returns CDR1 MGHRA and CDR2 YSYEKL. With 0 bases clipped from V and 4 bases from J, the junction kept 9 bases outside the gene matches. The CDR3 covers 17 residues. The CDR3 sequence: CASSQEGSGQGLYGYTF. For the CDR3, the DNA is TGCGCCAGCAGCCAAGAGGGGTCTGGACAGGGGCTCTATGGCTACACCTTC.